The 19 T cell receptor beta chains presented below share a single source sample, sequenced in a study of blood T cells in healthy people across ages. Through a sample-barcoded 5' primer and a J-beta primer mix, a second PCR was run for about 7 to 12 cycles. TCRdb ran MiXCR on the 5' RACE reads and lists one entry per CDR3 protein. The sample has 500,000 to 700,000 distinct CDR3 sequences, roughly 30% seen once. Sequencing used blood. The receptor set was obtained from an elderly woman in good health.

This clonotype was picked up one time. This sequence joins TRBV7-6 and TRBJ2-7; a possible D gene is TRBD1 (6 bases). Germline lookup yields CDR1 SGHVS and CDR2 FNYEAQ. The CDR3 contains 12 residues. Trimming took off 3 bases at V and 7 bases at J, with 10 bases between the two ends. The chain's CDR3 is CASSFLQGEQYF. Written as DNA, the CDR3 is TGTGCCAGCAGCTTCCTACAGGGAGAGCAGTACTTC.

Details on this clonotype: A much larger clone lies one base from this, so it may be a read error. This rearrangement joins TRBV6-5 to TRBJ1-2; the D gene is possibly TRBD1 (5 bases). Germline V gene sequence: CDR1 MNHEY, CDR2 SVGAGI. The length of the CDR3 is 14 residues. CDR3 sequence reads: CASRYSTDSYGYTF. Written as DNA, the CDR3 is TGTGCCAGCAGGTACTCGACAGACTCCTATGGCTACACCTTC.

The chain combines TRBV5-1 with TRBJ2-3, with 12 nucleotides matching TRBD2. J was trimmed by 0 bases and V by 0 bases; bases with no gene match: 5. From germline, CDR1 is SGHRS and CDR2 YFSETQ. The CDR3 has 18 amino acids. The CDR3 DNA reads TGCGCCAGCAGCTTGGGGGCTAGCGGGGGGGCCAGCACAGATACGCAGTATTTT. It specifies CASSLGASGGASTDTQYF.

In the case of this clonotype: One base away lies a much larger clone, so this may be a sequencing read error. The chain carries TRBV3-1 and TRBJ1-1; D perhaps matches TRBD1 (5 bases). Germline V gene lookup returns CDR1 LGHDT and CDR2 YNNKEL (reference sequence). With 2 bases removed from V and 4 bases from J, the gap between germline ends came to 17 bases. The CDR3 totals 16 residues. CDR3 sequence: CASSQRCQGTGTEAFF. DNA for the CDR3: TGTGCCAGCAGCCAAAGGTGTCAGGGAACGGGCACTGAAGCTTTCTTT.

The sample holds a few counts of this clonotype. The rearrangement uses TRBV20-1 and TRBJ1-5, with a tentative D call TRBD1 (6 bases). The CDR3 totals 13 residues. Germline CDR1 and CDR2: DFQATT and SNEGSKA (reference sequence). V lost 6 bases, J lost 4 bases, and 13 bases lay in between. The CDR3 coding sequence is TGCAGTGCGAACAGGGTGGTAAATCAGCCCCAGCATTTT. Translation: CSANRVVNQPQHF.

In this sample, this clonotype turned up a few times. The chain links TRBV10-3 to TRBJ1-6; D is possibly TRBD1 (5 bases). Trimming shortened V by 11 bases and J by 5 bases, and 19 bases separated the two germline ends. CDR1 and CDR2 from the germline V gene are ENHRY and SYGVKD. This CDR3 comprises 15 residues. The CDR3 spells CAVRDGGADNSPLHF. The DNA for the CDR3 is TGTGCCGTAAGGGACGGGGGTGCGGATAATTCACCCCTCCACTTT.

The chain has TRBV27 and TRBJ2-4; the D gene is possibly TRBD1 (6 bases). TRBJ2-7 explains the end of the DNA better; the J call may be wrong. CDR1 is MNHEY, CDR2 SMNVEV, per germline (reference sequence). The CDR3 totals 16 residues. DNA for the CDR3: TGTGCCAGCAGTTTAGAAGGGACAAGGGGTTACTACGAGCAGTACTTC. This encodes CASSLEGTRGYYEQYF.

This sequence joins TRBV20-1 and TRBJ2-1, with D possibly called TRBD1 or TRBD2 (5 bases each). This CDR3 region has 12 residues. Deletions cut 7 bases from V and 6 bases from J, with 13 bases between. Germline loops: CDR1 DFQATT, CDR2 SNEGSKA (reference sequence). The chain's CDR3 is CSGERGSNEQFF. The CDR3 DNA follows: TGCAGTGGGGAGAGGGGCTCCAATGAGCAGTTCTTC.

In this sample, this clonotype turned up once. The V call is TRBV27, the J call TRBJ2-4, with 7 positions matching TRBD2. The DNA end is a closer match to TRBJ2-5, so the J assignment may be wrong. The germline CDR1 and CDR2 sequences are MNHEY and SMNVEV (reference sequence). The CDR3 is made up of 16 amino acids. The CDR3 region is CASSLGGRGGVETQYF. DNA for the CDR3: TGTGCCAGCAGTTTAGGAGGGCGGGGAGGGGTGGAGACCCAGTACTTC.

This clonotype has ten or more counts. J is TRBJ1-1 and V is TRBV7-3; possible D gene TRBD1, 6 bases. The CDR3 loop spans 16 amino acids. Germline lookup yields CDR1 SGHTA and CDR2 FQGTGA. Deletions cut 0 bases from V and 0 bases from J, with 11 bases between. CDR3 sequence: CASSLTQGTVNTEAFF. As DNA, the CDR3 is TGTGCCAGCAGCTTAACACAGGGTACCGTGAACACTGAAGCTTTCTTT.

This clonotype was seen many times. The chain combines TRBV12-3 or TRBV12-4 with TRBJ1-1; TRBD1 matches at 8 bases. The length of the CDR3 is 14 residues. Trimming cost V 5 bases and J 3 bases; bases outside gene matches: 5. The CDR3 region has the DNA TGTGCCAGCAGTCAGACAGGGGTGGACACTGAAGCTTTCTTT. Protein sequence: CASSQTGVDTEAFF.

The rearrangement joins TRBV20-1 to TRBJ2-2; no reliable D call. V lost 1 base and J 2 bases, leaving 11 bases between the germline ends. Germline CDR1 DFQATT, CDR2 SNEGSKA (reference sequence). The CDR3 length is 15 residues. CDR3 sequence reads: CSARGDSLNTGELFF. Here the CDR3 DNA reads TGCAGTGCTAGAGGAGACTCTTTAAACACCGGGGAGCTGTTTTTT.

This clonotype appeared a few times. This chain links TRBV12-3 or TRBV12-4 with TRBJ1-1; D is unclear. V was cut by 3 bases and J by 8 bases, with 13 bases left in between. CDR3 size: 13 residues. The CDR3 bases are TGTGCCAGCAGTTTGGAATTCGAGCTAGAAGCTTTCTTT. Translating it yields CASSLEFELEAFF.

This clonotype was counted a few times. This chain joins TRBV6-5 and TRBJ1-4; possibly TRBD1 for D (6 bases). CDR1 and CDR2 (germline): MNHEY, SVGAGI. The CDR3 is made up of 15 amino acids. V was clipped by 5 bases and J by 7 bases, with 17 bases between them. The CDR3 DNA sequence: TGTGCCAGCAGTCCCCGGGGGGCGCAGATTGAAAAACTGTTTTTT. This translates into CASSPRGAQIEKLFF.

The chain employs TRBV20-1 and TRBJ2-7; TRBD2 might be the D (6 bases). The CDR3 runs to 16 residues. Germline CDR1 DFQATT, CDR2 SNEGSKA (reference sequence). The germline V and J ends were trimmed by 6 bases and 0 bases, with 21 bases remaining between them. CDR3 DNA: TGCAGTGCCCACGGCGGGGTGACGTATAGCTCCTACGAGCAGTACTTC. Its protein is CSAHGGVTYSSYEQYF.

In its sample, this clonotype was seen a few times. The V call is TRBV7-9, the J call TRBJ1-1; D might be TRBD1 (5 bases). In germline, CDR1 is SEHNR, CDR2 FQNEAQ (reference sequence). CDR3 length: 16 amino acids. V gave up 0 bases and J gave up 6 bases, with 17 bases separating them. CDR3 DNA sequence: TGTGCCAGCAGCTTAGCGTTCGGGACTCTCCCAGCTGAAGCTTTCTTT. It specifies CASSLAFGTLPAEAFF.

This clonotype was observed at least ten times. The chain recombines TRBV20-1 with TRBJ2-7; the match to TRBD1 covers 7 bases. Per germline, CDR1 DFQATT and CDR2 SNEGSKA (reference sequence). V lost 0 bases to trimming and J lost 0 bases; unmatched junction nucleotides: 5. This CDR3 spans 15 amino acids. As DNA, the CDR3 is TGCAGTGCTAGAGACGGGACAGCCAACTCCTACGAGCAGTACTTC. The encoded protein is CSARDGTANSYEQYF.

CDR3 amino acids: CSARLGPRNQPQHF. CDR3 bases: TGCAGTGCCAGATTGGGACCGCGCAATCAGCCCCAGCATTTT. The chain couples TRBV20-1 to TRBJ1-5; the D gene is possibly TRBD1 (5 bases). Per germline, CDR1 DFQATT and CDR2 SNEGSKA (reference sequence). There are 14 residues in the CDR3. Deletions cut 6 bases from V and 2 bases from J, with 14 bases between.

A few counts support this clonotype. Germline is not matched at one junction end, which may reflect a read error. The chain couples TRBV7-7 to TRBJ2-7, with D possibly being TRBD1 (5 bases). The CDR3 loop spans 14 amino acids. Germline V CDR1 and CDR2: SSHAT, FNYEAQ (reference sequence). This CDR3 reads CASSLSKGAYEQYF. The CDR3 bases are TGTGCTAGCAGTCTGTCCAAAGGGGCCTACGAGCAGTACTTC.